Listed below are T cell receptor beta chains from one sample, sequenced in a study of technical replicates of blood from several donors. Using immunoSEQ multiplex PCR, the repertoire was profiled, and TCRdb retains in-frame clones only, with some absent. The sample lists roughly 79,000 clones, roughly 77% occurring once. Sequenced sample: PBMCs. These receptors all come from a human donor in good health. Some clones in this sample may be carry-over from other donors' samples. The CDR3 runs from the conserved cysteine through the conserved F or W. Each record gives: J gene, D gene, clone size, V gene, CDR3 protein, CDR3 DNA. A D gene is named only where the DNA matches it firmly. Not every row has a clone size; where given, it reads once, few, many or a size class.

TRBJ1-5 TRBD1 NA TRBV19 CASSGTVNQPQHF TGTGCCAGTAGTGGGACAGTAAATCAGCCCCAGCATTTT
TRBJ2-1 NA NA TRBV7-2 CASSPEGMYNEQFF TGTGCCAGCAGCCCCGAGGGTATGTACAATGAGCAGTTCTTC
TRBJ2-5 TRBD2 NA TRBV5-6 CASSLLASGREETQYF TGTGCCAGCAGCTTGTTGGCTAGCGGGAGGGAAGAGACCCAGTACTTC
TRBJ1-2 TRBD1 few TRBV10-3 CAISLLGQGSDGYTF TGTGCCATCAGTCTGTTGGGACAGGGGAGCGATGGCTACACCTTC
TRBJ1-6 NA few TRBV5-6 CASSDIAGAWHSPLHF TGTGCCAGCAGCGACATTGCGGGGGCTTGGCATTCACCCCTCCACTTT
TRBJ2-7 TRBD2 once TRBV11-2 CASSERGDVSSYEQYF TGTGCCAGCAGCGAGCGGGGGGATGTGTCCTCCTACGAGCAGTACTTC
TRBJ2-2 TRBD1 NA TRBV19 CASSIETGGSTGELFF TGTGCCAGTAGTATAGAGACAGGGGGAAGCACCGGGGAGCTGTTTTTT
TRBJ2-1 NA once TRBV30 CAWSATEREQFF TGTGCCTGGAGTGCCACTGAGAGGGAGCAGTTCTTC
TRBJ2-3 TRBD2 NA TRBV5-1 CASSLPGLAGSDTQYF TGCGCCAGCAGCTTACCGGGACTAGCGGGATCAGATACGCAGTATTTT
TRBJ1-4 TRBD1 NA TRBV5-6 CASSLLTGGNEKLFF TGTGCCAGCAGCTTGTTGACAGGGGGAAATGAAAAACTGTTTTTT
TRBJ2-5 TRBD1 once TRBV7-2 CASRPPGQGLETQYF TGTGCCAGCAGACCCCCGGGACAGGGCTTGGAGACCCAGTACTTC
TRBJ2-1 TRBD2 NA TRBV9 CASSVVSGSGNEQFF TGTGCCAGCAGCGTAGTTAGCGGGAGCGGTAATGAGCAGTTCTTC
TRBJ2-1 NA NA TRBV7-2 CASSSAGTAINEQFF TGTGCCAGCAGCTCCGCCGGGACTGCAATCAATGAGCAGTTCTTC
TRBJ1-2 NA NA TRBV5-1 CASSLDGTPNYGYTF TGCGCCAGCAGCTTGGATGGGACACCAAACTATGGCTACACCTTC
TRBJ2-2 NA NA TRBV7-6 CASSPTANTGELFF TGTGCCAGCAGCCCGACAGCGAACACCGGGGAGCTGTTTTTT
TRBJ1-2 NA NA TRBV19 CASSINRVNGYTF TGTGCCAGTAGTATCAACAGGGTAAATGGCTACACCTTC
TRBJ2-5 TRBD2 NA TRBV9 CASSVASGSRETQYF TGTGCCAGCAGCGTAGCTAGCGGGAGTCGAGAGACCCAGTACTTC
TRBJ2-1 NA NA TRBV4-3 CASSLGIVDLDEQFF TGCGCCAGCAGCCTCGGGATAGTGGATCTCGATGAGCAGTTCTTC
TRBJ2-1 TRBD1 NA TRBV27 CASSSQQGVGYNEQFF TGTGCCAGCAGTTCACAACAGGGGGTTGGGTACAATGAGCAGTTCTTC
TRBJ2-2 TRBD1 NA TRBV4-1 CASSQGDRNTGELFF TGCGCCAGCAGCCAAGGGGACAGGAACACCGGGGAGCTGTTTTTT
TRBJ1-6 TRBD1 NA TRBV7-2 CASSRTQGANNSPLHF TGTGCCAGCAGCCGGACACAGGGGGCCAATAATTCACCCCTCCACTTT
TRBJ1-2 NA NA TRBV6-5 CASSKSGVGYGYTF TGTGCCAGCAGTAAATCAGGGGTCGGCTATGGCTACACCTTC
TRBJ2-7 NA once TRBV5-1 CASRSGTTNYEQYF TGCGCCAGCAGGTCCGGGACAACTAACTACGAGCAGTACTTC
TRBJ2-3 NA NA TRBV18 CASSPTVQGTQYF TGTGCCAGCTCCCCGACGGTACAGGGCACGCAGTATTTT
TRBJ2-3 NA NA TRBV19 CASSIGAGITDTQYF TGTGCCAGTAGTATAGGGGCAGGTATCACAGATACGCAGTATTTT
TRBJ2-3 NA once TRBV13 CASSLGGSTDTQYF TGTGCCAGCAGCTTGGGCGGGAGCACAGATACGCAGTATTTT
TRBJ1-2 NA NA TRBV7-9 CASSLRQDPSYGYTF TGTGCCAGCAGCCTTAGACAGGATCCCTCCTATGGCTACACCTTC
TRBJ2-2 TRBD1 NA TRBV30 CAWQGAGIGELFF TGTGCCTGGCAGGGGGCTGGAATCGGGGAGCTGTTTTTT
TRBJ1-2 TRBD1 NA TRBV15 CATNRPGQGRDSYGYTF TGTGCCACCAACCGACCCGGACAGGGGAGGGATTCCTATGGCTACACCTTC
TRBJ1-3 NA NA TRBV7-9 CASSSLGLYGNTIYF TGTGCCAGCAGCTCATTAGGACTGTACGGAAACACCATATATTTT
TRBJ1-1 NA NA TRBV6-1 CASRKEYRTADEAFF TGTGCCAGCAGAAAGGAATACCGGACAGCGGATGAAGCTTTCTTT
TRBJ1-2 NA NA TRBV7-2 CASSSERQARGGYTF TGTGCCAGCAGCTCAGAACGACAGGCCCGAGGGGGCTACACCTTC
TRBJ2-1 TRBD2 NA TRBV5-8 CASSLAAGSGSRNEQFF TGTGCCAGCAGCCTAGCTGCCGGTAGCGGGAGTAGGAATGAGCAGTTCTTC
TRBJ1-5 NA NA TRBV30 CAWSPGYNQPQHF TGTGCCTGGAGCCCGGGATACAATCAGCCCCAGCATTTT
TRBJ1-2 NA NA TRBV20-1 CSARDSYYTF TGCAGTGCTAGAGACAGTTACTACACCTTC
TRBJ2-3 TRBD2 NA TRBV30 CASTLAGSTDTQYF TGTGCCTCTACGCTAGCGGGATCCACAGATACGCAGTATTTT
TRBJ1-2 NA NA TRBV5-3 CARSLAAGSRIYGYTF TGTGCCAGAAGCTTGGCGGCAGGCAGTAGAATCTATGGCTACACCTTC
TRBJ2-5 NA NA TRBV7-9 CAIGHSQETQYF TGTGCGATAGGACATAGTCAAGAGACCCAGTACTTC
TRBJ1-2 NA NA TRBV7-9 CASSQPNRDGYTF TGTGCCAGCTCCCAACCCAACAGGGACGGCTACACCTTC
TRBJ1-2 NA NA TRBV6-6 CASRTSRQTLNYGYTF TGTGCCAGCAGGACCTCCAGACAGACACTTAACTATGGCTACACCTTC
TRBJ2-7 TRBD2 few TRBV6-1 CASSEAGLARSHEQYF TGTGCCAGCAGTGAAGCGGGACTAGCTAGGAGCCACGAGCAGTACTTC
TRBJ2-2 NA NA TRBV19 CASTRGNSNTGELFF TGTGCCAGTACCCGGGGAAACTCGAACACCGGGGAGCTGTTTTTT
TRBJ1-5 NA NA TRBV2 CASSDDRTHKPQHF TGTGCCAGCAGTGATGATAGGACACATAAGCCCCAGCATTTT
TRBJ2-7 NA few TRBV27 CASSLSAGVIHEQYF TGTGCCAGCAGTTTATCGGCAGGGGTTATACACGAGCAGTACTTC
TRBJ1-1 NA NA TRBV27 CASTQGTEAFF TGTGCCAGCACTCAGGGCACTGAAGCTTTCTTT
TRBJ2-7 TRBD1 NA TRBV6-6 CASADRGSVQYF TGTGCCAGCGCCGACAGGGGTTCCGTGCAGTACTTC
TRBJ2-2 TRBD1 NA TRBV6-1 CASSAQGANTGELFF TGTGCCAGCAGTGCACAGGGGGCAAACACCGGGGAGCTGTTTTTT
TRBJ2-1 TRBD2 NA TRBV5-1 CASSLLAEPSNEQFF TGCGCCAGCAGCTTACTAGCGGAGCCCTCCAATGAGCAGTTCTTC
TRBJ2-2 NA NA TRBV6-4 CASREGGDTGELFF TGTGCCAGCCGCGAGGGGGGGGACACCGGGGAGCTGTTTTTT
TRBJ2-4 NA once TRBV9 CASSVEHLDIQYF TGTGCCAGCAGCGTAGAGCATTTGGACATTCAGTACTTC
TRBJ1-2 NA NA TRBV12-5 CASGTPRYGYTF TGTGCTAGTGGGACACCTCGCTATGGCTACACCTTC
TRBJ2-3 NA NA TRBV27 CASRSRGTDTQYF TGTGCCAGCAGGTCAAGGGGGACAGATACGCAGTATTTT
TRBJ2-7 NA NA TRBV5-1 CASSLGSGEQYF TGCGCCAGCAGCTTGGGGTCCGGCGAGCAGTACTTC
TRBJ1-1 NA few TRBV7-9 CASSLGASRAFF TGTGCCAGCAGCCTGGGCGCCTCTCGGGCTTTCTTT
TRBJ1-5 TRBD1 NA TRBV5-8 CASNRDRDQPQHF TGTGCCAGCAACCGGGACAGAGATCAGCCCCAGCATTTT
TRBJ2-7 TRBD2 NA TRBV5-6 CASSGSGRARYEQYF TGTGCCAGCAGCGGTAGCGGGAGGGCCAGGTACGAGCAGTACTTC